This is a list of T cell receptor beta chains from one sample in a study of T cells in Graves' hyperthyroidism and ophthalmopathy. TCRdb reanalysed the multiplex PCR reads using MiXCR and keeps one entry per CDR3 protein. The table lists around 440,000 distinct CDR3 sequences, around 16% of them singletons. The sample was blood. The receptor set was obtained from a woman aged 18 to 35 with Graves' hyperthyroidism. The CDR3 runs from the conserved cysteine through the conserved F or W. A D gene is named only where the DNA matches it firmly. Rows give clone size only sometimes, using once, few, many, or a class for an expanded clone.

j_call: TRBJ2-3
d_call: TRBD2
v_call: TRBV24-1
cdr3_length: 15
clone_size: -
cdr3_nt: TGTGCCATCTCCTACGGGACTAGCGGCACAGATACGCAGTATTTT
cdr3_aa: CAISYGTSGTDTQYF

j_call: TRBJ1-3
d_call: -
v_call: TRBV29-1
cdr3_length: 13
clone_size: many
cdr3_nt: TGCAGCTTCGCCAGTAGCTCTGGAAACACCATATATTTT
cdr3_aa: CSFASSSGNTIYF

j_call: TRBJ2-3
d_call: TRBD1
v_call: TRBV18
cdr3_length: 17
clone_size: -
cdr3_nt: TGTGCCAGCTCACCACTTCCAGGGGGCTCGGACACAGATACGCAGTATTTT
cdr3_aa: CASSPLPGGSDTDTQYF

j_call: TRBJ2-5
d_call: -
v_call: TRBV6-5
cdr3_length: 15
clone_size: many
cdr3_nt: TGTGCCAGCAGTTACTCGATTATGAGGACGGAGACCCAGTACTTC
cdr3_aa: CASSYSIMRTETQYF

j_call: TRBJ2-7
d_call: -
v_call: TRBV28
cdr3_length: 17
clone_size: many
cdr3_nt: TGTGCCAGCAGTTTATTAAAGGGGACCACGTTCGGGTACGAGCAGTACTTC
cdr3_aa: CASSLLKGTTFGYEQYF

j_call: TRBJ1-5
d_call: -
v_call: TRBV5-1
cdr3_length: 15
clone_size: few
cdr3_nt: TGCGCCAGCAGTCCCAGGGGCGCCAAGGGTCAGCCCCAGCATTTT
cdr3_aa: CASSPRGAKGQPQHF

j_call: TRBJ1-1
d_call: -
v_call: TRBV28
cdr3_length: 15
clone_size: many
cdr3_nt: TGTGCCAGCAGTTTATCGGTCAGCTATAGTTCTGAAGCTTTCTTT
cdr3_aa: CASSLSVSYSSEAFF

j_call: TRBJ2-5
d_call: TRBD2
v_call: TRBV3-1
cdr3_length: 15
clone_size: -
cdr3_nt: TGTGCCAGCAGCCAACTACGGACTAGTTTAGAGACCCAGTACTTC
cdr3_aa: CASSQLRTSLETQYF

j_call: TRBJ1-2
d_call: TRBD1
v_call: TRBV5-1
cdr3_length: 15
clone_size: many
cdr3_nt: TGCGCCAGCAGCTTGGAAGGGGGCGCGGGCTATGGCTACACCTTC
cdr3_aa: CASSLEGGAGYGYTF

j_call: TRBJ1-5
d_call: -
v_call: TRBV19
cdr3_length: 13
clone_size: -
cdr3_nt: TGTGCCAGTAGTATATGGGGGGACCAGCCCCAGCATTTT
cdr3_aa: CASSIWGDQPQHF

j_call: TRBJ2-1
d_call: -
v_call: TRBV5-6
cdr3_length: 16
clone_size: -
cdr3_nt: TGTGCCAGCAGCTTGTATCTCCCAGGAGCAGCAGATGAGCAGTTCTTC
cdr3_aa: CASSLYLPGAADEQFF

j_call: TRBJ2-5
d_call: TRBD2
v_call: TRBV28
cdr3_length: 16
clone_size: many
cdr3_nt: TGTGCCAGCAGTGCGGGGACTAGCGTAGTCCAAGAGACCCAGTACTTC
cdr3_aa: CASSAGTSVVQETQYF

j_call: TRBJ2-3
d_call: TRBD2
v_call: TRBV20-1
cdr3_length: 15
clone_size: many
cdr3_nt: TGCAGTGCTAGAGATTTGGGACTAGAAGCAGATACGCAGTATTTT
cdr3_aa: CSARDLGLEADTQYF

j_call: TRBJ2-5
d_call: TRBD1
v_call: TRBV29-1
cdr3_length: 15
clone_size: -
cdr3_nt: TGCAGCGTAGAGTCCCGGGACAGGATTTCGGAGACCCAGTACTTC
cdr3_aa: CSVESRDRISETQYF

j_call: TRBJ2-1
d_call: TRBD2
v_call: TRBV20-1
cdr3_length: 13
clone_size: -
cdr3_nt: TGCAGTGCAAAACCCTCCTCTAGCGGCGCGCAGTTCTTC
cdr3_aa: CSAKPSSSGAQFF

j_call: TRBJ1-6
d_call: TRBD1
v_call: TRBV6-1
cdr3_length: 15
clone_size: many
cdr3_nt: TGTGCCAGCAGCGGAACAGGGGGCTGGAATTCACCCCTCCACTTT
cdr3_aa: CASSGTGGWNSPLHF

j_call: TRBJ1-5
d_call: -
v_call: TRBV6-2/TRBV6-3
cdr3_length: 14
clone_size: many
cdr3_nt: TGTGCCAGCAGTTTAAAACGACGGAATCAGCCCCAGCATTTT
cdr3_aa: CASSLKRRNQPQHF

j_call: TRBJ2-7
d_call: -
v_call: TRBV15
cdr3_length: 14
clone_size: many
cdr3_nt: TGTGCCACCGGGCGAGGGGGTGGCACCTACGAGCAGTACTTC
cdr3_aa: CATGRGGGTYEQYF

j_call: TRBJ2-7
d_call: TRBD1
v_call: TRBV5-5
cdr3_length: 14
clone_size: -
cdr3_nt: TGTGCCAGCAGCACAACGGGACAGTCTTACGAGCAGTACTTC
cdr3_aa: CASSTTGQSYEQYF

j_call: TRBJ2-1
d_call: -
v_call: TRBV11-2
cdr3_length: 15
clone_size: many
cdr3_nt: TGTGCCAGCAGCCCCCAAGGACTGGGGCCAAATGAGCAGTTCTTC
cdr3_aa: CASSPQGLGPNEQFF

j_call: TRBJ1-5
d_call: TRBD1
v_call: TRBV3-1
cdr3_length: 16
clone_size: -
cdr3_nt: TGTGCCAGCAGCCAAAGACTCGGGACAGGGGAACAGCCCCAGCATTTT
cdr3_aa: CASSQRLGTGEQPQHF

j_call: TRBJ2-4
d_call: -
v_call: TRBV5-1
cdr3_length: 14
clone_size: few
cdr3_nt: TGCGCCAGCAGCTCCGGGACGGATAAAAACATTCAGTACTTC
cdr3_aa: CASSSGTDKNIQYF

j_call: TRBJ1-2
d_call: TRBD1
v_call: TRBV4-3
cdr3_length: 15
clone_size: -
cdr3_nt: TGCGCCAGCAGCCAAGGGACAGGCCGCCTCGGGGGCTACACCTTC
cdr3_aa: CASSQGTGRLGGYTF

j_call: TRBJ2-2
d_call: TRBD2
v_call: TRBV20-1
cdr3_length: 18
clone_size: many
cdr3_nt: TGCAGTGCTAGAGATTCCGGGGGGGCATCTATGTACACCGGGGAGCTGTTTTTT
cdr3_aa: CSARDSGGASMYTGELFF

j_call: TRBJ2-3
d_call: -
v_call: TRBV5-1
cdr3_length: 15
clone_size: many
cdr3_nt: TGCGCCAGCAGCCCGGGCCCGTCCGGGGCAGATACGCAGTATTTT
cdr3_aa: CASSPGPSGADTQYF

j_call: TRBJ2-7
d_call: TRBD2
v_call: TRBV20-1
cdr3_length: 16
clone_size: -
cdr3_nt: TGCAGTGCTGTCTCGGGACTAGCGGGAGGCACCTACGAGCAGTACTTC
cdr3_aa: CSAVSGLAGGTYEQYF

j_call: TRBJ1-2
d_call: -
v_call: TRBV7-9
cdr3_length: 15
clone_size: -
cdr3_nt: TGTGCCAGCAGCTTAGGCGCTCGGGGCCCTATCGGCTACACCTTC
cdr3_aa: CASSLGARGPIGYTF

j_call: TRBJ2-7
d_call: TRBD1
v_call: TRBV10-3
cdr3_length: 15
clone_size: once
cdr3_nt: TGTGCCGTCAGTGGGCAGACAGGGGTACCCTACGAGCAGTACTTC
cdr3_aa: CAVSGQTGVPYEQYF

j_call: TRBJ2-5
d_call: -
v_call: TRBV20-1
cdr3_length: 14
clone_size: -
cdr3_nt: TGCAGTGCACGAGAGGGGGGGCCTGGGGAGACCCAGTACTTC
cdr3_aa: CSAREGGPGETQYF

j_call: TRBJ2-7
d_call: TRBD1
v_call: TRBV7-2
cdr3_length: 13
clone_size: many
cdr3_nt: TGTGCCAGCAGCTCTTCGACAGGGATCGAGCAGTACTTC
cdr3_aa: CASSSSTGIEQYF

j_call: TRBJ2-7
d_call: -
v_call: TRBV11-2
cdr3_length: 14
clone_size: many
cdr3_nt: TGTGCCAGCAGCATAGGACAGACGAACTACGAGCAGTACTTC
cdr3_aa: CASSIGQTNYEQYF

j_call: TRBJ1-1
d_call: -
v_call: TRBV6-5
cdr3_length: 14
clone_size: few
cdr3_nt: TGTGCCAGCACCTCCGGAAGAGGGCTCACTGAAGCTTTCTTT
cdr3_aa: CASTSGRGLTEAFF

j_call: TRBJ2-7
d_call: TRBD2
v_call: TRBV19
cdr3_length: 14
clone_size: few
cdr3_nt: TGTGCCAGTAGTATTGCCGGGACTAGCTCCGAGCAGTACTTC
cdr3_aa: CASSIAGTSSEQYF

j_call: TRBJ2-7
d_call: TRBD1
v_call: TRBV5-1
cdr3_length: 15
clone_size: many
cdr3_nt: TGCGCCAGCAGCTTGGACCGGACAGGGGTCTACGTGCAGTACTTC
cdr3_aa: CASSLDRTGVYVQYF

j_call: TRBJ2-1
d_call: TRBD2
v_call: TRBV12-3/TRBV12-4
cdr3_length: 15
clone_size: few
cdr3_nt: TGTGCCAGCAGTTTGTGGGGGGGGTCCTACAATGAGCAGTTCTTC
cdr3_aa: CASSLWGGSYNEQFF

j_call: TRBJ1-4
d_call: -
v_call: TRBV10-3
cdr3_length: 15
clone_size: -
cdr3_nt: TGTGCCATCAGTGAAGGGGCCGCCCTTAATGAAAAACTGTTTTTT
cdr3_aa: CAISEGAALNEKLFF

j_call: TRBJ1-4
d_call: TRBD1
v_call: TRBV7-2
cdr3_length: 15
clone_size: many
cdr3_nt: TGTGCCAGCAGCTCTGAAGACAGGGGGTTTGAAAAACTGTTTTTT
cdr3_aa: CASSSEDRGFEKLFF

j_call: TRBJ1-3
d_call: -
v_call: TRBV11-2
cdr3_length: 19
clone_size: many
cdr3_nt: TGTGCCAGCAGCCAAAGGGGGGCACGTTGGGGATTTGCTGGAAACACCATATATTTT
cdr3_aa: CASSQRGARWGFAGNTIYF

j_call: TRBJ2-5
d_call: TRBD2
v_call: TRBV6-6
cdr3_length: 17
clone_size: many
cdr3_nt: TGTGCCAGCAGTTACTCGATGGCTAGCGGGGTCCAAGAGACCCAGTACTTC
cdr3_aa: CASSYSMASGVQETQYF

j_call: TRBJ1-1
d_call: TRBD1
v_call: TRBV24-1
cdr3_length: 14
clone_size: -
cdr3_nt: TGTGCCACCAGTGGCCGGACAGGGGGCACTGAAGCTTTCTTT
cdr3_aa: CATSGRTGGTEAFF

j_call: TRBJ2-3
d_call: TRBD2
v_call: TRBV4-2
cdr3_length: 16
clone_size: -
cdr3_nt: TGTGCCAGCAGCCCTCTACTAGCGGGAGGGTTAGATACGCAGTATTTT
cdr3_aa: CASSPLLAGGLDTQYF

j_call: TRBJ2-7
d_call: TRBD2
v_call: TRBV28
cdr3_length: 15
clone_size: many
cdr3_nt: TGTGCCAGCAGAAGAAGTCCCAGCGGGAACTACGAGCAGTACTTC
cdr3_aa: CASRRSPSGNYEQYF

j_call: TRBJ1-5
d_call: -
v_call: TRBV4-2
cdr3_length: 16
clone_size: few
cdr3_nt: TGTGCCAGCAGCCAAGTCGGTCAGATCCCGGGTCAGCCCCAGCATTTT
cdr3_aa: CASSQVGQIPGQPQHF

j_call: TRBJ2-3
d_call: -
v_call: TRBV7-9
cdr3_length: 15
clone_size: -
cdr3_nt: TGTGCCACTCCCCGCGGGTCACTCTCGACAGATACGCAGTATTTT
cdr3_aa: CATPRGSLSTDTQYF

j_call: TRBJ2-5
d_call: TRBD1
v_call: TRBV6-1
cdr3_length: 15
clone_size: -
cdr3_nt: TGTGCCAGCAACCGGGACAGGGGCTCGCGGGAGACCCAGTACTTC
cdr3_aa: CASNRDRGSRETQYF

j_call: TRBJ2-7
d_call: -
v_call: TRBV7-9
cdr3_length: 15
clone_size: -
cdr3_nt: TGTGCCAGCAGCTCCCGTCGGCTAGGGTCCTACGAGCAGTACTTC
cdr3_aa: CASSSRRLGSYEQYF

j_call: TRBJ2-5
d_call: TRBD1
v_call: TRBV2
cdr3_length: 15
clone_size: many
cdr3_nt: TGTGCCAGCAGCCGGACCGGGACAGGGAAAGAGACCCAGTACTTC
cdr3_aa: CASSRTGTGKETQYF

j_call: TRBJ2-7
d_call: TRBD2
v_call: TRBV2
cdr3_length: 14
clone_size: many
cdr3_nt: TGTGCCAGCATGAGGTTCTGGCGGGGGGGCGAGCAGTACTTC
cdr3_aa: CASMRFWRGGEQYF

j_call: TRBJ2-4
d_call: -
v_call: TRBV5-1
cdr3_length: 14
clone_size: many
cdr3_nt: TGCGCCAGCAGCTCGTTAGCGGAGCAAAACATTCAGTACTTC
cdr3_aa: CASSSLAEQNIQYF

j_call: TRBJ2-1
d_call: -
v_call: TRBV5-1
cdr3_length: 15
clone_size: -
cdr3_nt: TGCGCCAGCAGCCCCGCCGGGACTGGCTACAATGAGCAGTTCTTC
cdr3_aa: CASSPAGTGYNEQFF

j_call: TRBJ1-5
d_call: -
v_call: TRBV28
cdr3_length: 17
clone_size: many
cdr3_nt: TGTGCCAGCAGTTATAGCGGCAGGGGCAATAGCAATCAGCCCCAGCATTTT
cdr3_aa: CASSYSGRGNSNQPQHF

j_call: TRBJ2-6
d_call: -
v_call: TRBV28
cdr3_length: 17
clone_size: -
cdr3_nt: TGTGCCAGCAGTTTATCAGGATCTCGCTCTGGGGCCAACGTCCTGACTTTC
cdr3_aa: CASSLSGSRSGANVLTF

j_call: TRBJ1-6
d_call: TRBD1
v_call: TRBV12-3/TRBV12-4
cdr3_length: 15
clone_size: many
cdr3_nt: TGTGCCAGCAGTTTCGAGACAGGGAATAATTCACCCCTCCACTTT
cdr3_aa: CASSFETGNNSPLHF

j_call: TRBJ1-1
d_call: TRBD1
v_call: TRBV2
cdr3_length: 17
clone_size: many
cdr3_nt: TGTGCCATCTCCATCCCGGGGACAGGGTATCGAGGCACTGAAGCTTTCTTT
cdr3_aa: CAISIPGTGYRGTEAFF